The source of this T cell receptor (beta chain) is a study of blood T cells in healthy people across ages (dated by TCRdb to between 2014 and 2017). A note on the overall study: Template switching captured roughly one uniquely barcoded TCR beta cDNA molecule per two T cells in model experiments. To track age-related changes in TCR beta repertoire diversity, the study relied on deep sequencing normalized with unique cDNA molecular identifiers. Four age groups were formed from the donors: young (average roughly 16 years), middle-aged (around 40), aged (approximately 60) and long-lived (about 80). To avoid experimental bias, donors of different ages were randomly spread across the sequencing lanes. Two additional independent replicas of 1 million unique cDNA reads from the same blood draw were analyzed for two donors (one aged 18 to 30 and one aged 80 or older).

The roughly 39 donors, aged 6 to 90 years, were systemically healthy Caucasian individuals from Russia. Each donor gave about 11 milliliters of peripheral blood, drawn into EDTA-treated Vacutainer tubes. Ficoll-Paque density-gradient centrifugation was used to isolate PBMCs, with at least 6 million per sample. Total RNA was extracted from PBMCs with Trizol reagent, with at least 6 micrograms obtained per sample. Naive CD45RAhigh/CD27high T cell percentages were measured by flow cytometry on a PBMC aliquot from every donor. The V and J ends are trimmed by 2 bases and 7 bases, leaving 14 bases between them. The CDR3 sequence holds 15 residues, the cysteine and phenylalanine included. Solely the CDR3 DNA is kept, with 45 bases framed from the first base. A word on this clonotype: The antigen it binds to is not known. No base quality values were provided; no much bigger clone lies one nucleotide off.

The full study reports these points: The percentage of naive T cells measured by flow cytometry correlated strongly with observed TCR beta diversity. Estimates of total diversity from one million sequenced T cells were regarded as lower bounds and underestimates. Conclusive comparison of naive and antigen-experienced compartments was prevented by the profiling of bulk unsorted PBMCs. Because the CMV infection status of the donors was unknown, age-related changes in expanded clonotypes may potentially have been confounded. Compared with the aged group, the long-lived group had more naive CD4+ T cells, fewer expanded clones and increased TCR diversity, suggesting age selection. As age increased, observed TCR beta diversity per million T cells dropped in a roughly linear way, and a significant reduction was already evident by age roughly 40.

Libraries came from 5' RACE. The sequencer listed for this sample is Illumina HiSeq 2500. A second PCR of about 6 to 12 cycles was run with a J-beta primer mix and a sample-barcoded 5' primer. A unique molecular identifier was introduced onto each TCR beta cDNA molecule by a template-switch 5' adaptor carrying 12 random nucleotides. Each sample yielded at least 3 million CDR3-containing paired-end reads. First-strand cDNA synthesis was performed from all RNA using the Mint cDNA synthesis kit, with priming by a TRBC-specific oligonucleotide. Following uracil-DNA glycosylase treatment, all cDNA underwent a first 18-cycle PCR with the universal primers M1SS and BC2_uni_R. The published analysis was carried out like this. Normalization of each sample was performed by random selection of 1 million high-quality reads, each carrying a distinct molecular identifier. Instead of being binned into consensus sequences, reads with shared molecular identifiers were discarded. MiTCR, with a Q25 quality threshold and the strictest error-elimination algorithm, was used for CDR3 identification, clonotype clustering and error correction. A nonparametric unseen species model with Euler transformation was used to estimate lower-bound total TCR beta diversity. In-frame beta chains were kept once TCRdb had trimmed the public reads at Q25 with fastp and called clones with MiXCR. Under each unique CDR3 protein, matching rows form one entry showing the most common genes and DNA. It is TCRdb's table, rather than the study itself, that gives the V and J calls and clone size. The sample has over a million distinct CDR3 sequences on record, over 35% of them singletons. About 20% of the sample rests with the top ten.

The clonotype was recovered from a woman aged 60-75 years in good health. The sequence is built from TRBV12-3 or TRBV12-4 and TRBJ1-4; the D region possibly corresponds to TRBD1 (5 bases align). Sequencing was done on a sample of blood. Here the CDR3 is given as CASSLIRGRAEKLFF. The base sequence is TGTGCCAGCAGTTTAATAAGGGGTAGGGCTGAAAAACTGTTTTTT.